The 3 T cell receptor beta chains below were found in one sample sequenced in a study of response to subunit inactivated influenza vaccine. TCRdb passed the RT-PCR reads through MiXCR, listing each CDR3 protein once. The table lists hundreds of thousands of distinct CDR3 sequences, about 15% of them singletons, with 6.5% to 8% in the top ten. Material: PBMCs from blood, obtained 14 to 15 days before vaccination. Receptors originate from a man aged 45-65 years who received an inactivated influenza vaccine.

This chain links TRBV2 with TRBJ2-7, with TRBD2 identical over 15 bases. The V segment lost 6 bases and the J segment 5 bases; nucleotides outside the gene matches: 8. The germline CDR1 and CDR2 sequences are SNHLY and FYNNEI. The CDR3 loop spans 16 amino acids. The CDR3 DNA follows: TGTGCCAGCAGCGATACCGGACTAGCGGGGGGGAACGAGCAGTACTTC. This gives the protein CASSDTGLAGGNEQYF.

In this sample, this clonotype turned up a few times. Germline is not matched at one junction end, which may reflect a read error. The gene calls are TRBV10-3 and TRBJ1-5; 7 bases align to TRBD1. From germline, CDR1 is ENHRY and CDR2 SYGVKD. The CDR3 extends over 14 amino acids. The CDR3 DNA reads as TGTGCCATCGGTGACAGGGTAGGCAATCAGCCCCAGCATTTT. Its protein product is CAIGDRVGNQPQHF.

The chain is built from TRBV4-2 and TRBJ2-3; TRBD2 is a possible D gene (6 bases). The CDR3 loop spans 13 amino acids. In germline, CDR1 is LGHNA, CDR2 YNFKEQ. Trimming took 4 bases from V and 6 from J, leaving 11 bases between them. The CDR3 sequence: CASSLDAGDTQYF. CDR3 sequence (DNA): TGTGCCAGCAGCCTAGACGCGGGGGATACGCAGTATTTT.